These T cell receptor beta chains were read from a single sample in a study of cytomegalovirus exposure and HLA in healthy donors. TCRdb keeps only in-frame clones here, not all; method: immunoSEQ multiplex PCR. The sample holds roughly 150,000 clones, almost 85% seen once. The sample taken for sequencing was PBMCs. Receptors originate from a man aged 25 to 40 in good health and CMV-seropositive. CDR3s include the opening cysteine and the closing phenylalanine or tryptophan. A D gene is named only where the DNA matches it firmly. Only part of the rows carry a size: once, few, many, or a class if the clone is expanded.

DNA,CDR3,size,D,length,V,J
TGTGCCAGCAGTTTGTTTAGGGGCACCAATCAGCCCCAGCATTTT,CASSLFRGTNQPQHF,few,NA,15,TRBV27,TRBJ1-5
TGTGCCAGCAGCTACTATCAGGGGGCCTACGAGCAGTACTTC,CASSYYQGAYEQYF,once,TRBD1,14,TRBV6-5,TRBJ2-7
TGTGCCAGCAGTTTAGGACTCCAGTGGACCTTC,CASSLGLQWTF,NA,NA,11,TRBV27,TRBJ1-2
TGCGCCAGCAGCTTGGTTAGCGGGAGGGCCTACGAGCAGTACTTC,CASSLVSGRAYEQYF,NA,TRBD2,15,TRBV5-1,TRBJ2-7
TGTGCCTGGAGTCCAGGCCGTCACAATCAGCCCCAGCATTTT,CAWSPGRHNQPQHF,few,NA,14,TRBV30,TRBJ1-5
TGTGCTAGTGGTTTGGGAGGGACACAGAAAAACTATGGCTACACCTTC,CASGLGGTQKNYGYTF,NA,NA,16,TRBV12-5,TRBJ1-2
TGTGCCAGCAGTTTTAAGGGGGCGTTGACTAATGAAAAACTGTTTTTT,CASSFKGALTNEKLFF,NA,TRBD1,16,TRBV27,TRBJ1-4
TGTGCCAGCAGCGGGCAGGGTAATAGCAATCAGCCCCAGCATTTT,CASSGQGNSNQPQHF,once,NA,15,TRBV7-2,TRBJ1-5
TGTGCCAGCAGCCCGGGACTGAGACAAGAGACCCAGTACTTC,CASSPGLRQETQYF,NA,NA,14,TRBV11-1,TRBJ2-5
TGCGCCAGCAGCCCGTACGGGACAGGGGGGTACGAGCAGTACTTC,CASSPYGTGGYEQYF,many,TRBD1,15,TRBV5-1,TRBJ2-7
TGTGCCAGCTCACCACTGGGACAGGGTTCCGGGGAGCTGTTTTTT,CASSPLGQGSGELFF,NA,TRBD1,15,TRBV18,TRBJ2-2
TGTGCCAGCAGTCCGCTGACAGGAAGGGGCACAGATACGCAGTATTTT,CASSPLTGRGTDTQYF,NA,NA,16,TRBV27,TRBJ2-3
TGTGCCAGCAGCGTAGAAGACAGCAACTATGGCTACACCTTC,CASSVEDSNYGYTF,NA,NA,14,TRBV9,TRBJ1-2
TGTGCCAGCAGCTTAGCGTCGGCTAGCGGGGGGGCCGATGAGCAGTTCTTC,CASSLASASGGADEQFF,NA,TRBD2,17,TRBV7-9,TRBJ2-1
TGTGCCTGGGACAGGGCAGGGCAGCCCCAGCATTTT,CAWDRAGQPQHF,few,TRBD1,12,TRBV30,TRBJ1-5
TGCGCCAGCAGCTTGGCGGACTTTCCCTACGAGCAGTACTTC,CASSLADFPYEQYF,NA,NA,14,TRBV5-1,TRBJ2-7
TGTGCCAGCAGCTTAAGGGCAGGGTCGAACACCGGGGAGCTGTTTTTT,CASSLRAGSNTGELFF,NA,NA,16,TRBV11-3,TRBJ2-2
TGTGCCTGGAGTAGGGGACAGGGGGATGAAAAACTGTTTTTT,CAWSRGQGDEKLFF,NA,TRBD1,14,TRBV30,TRBJ1-4
TGTGCCAGCAGCGAGCGCCCTTCGTGTACCTTC,CASSERPSCTF,NA,NA,11,TRBV6-1,TRBJ2-7
TGTGCCAGCAGCCAGGACAGGGGTAGGGTTAAAAATGAAAAACTGTTTTTT,CASSQDRGRVKNEKLFF,NA,TRBD1,17,TRBV7-6,TRBJ1-4
TGTGCCAGCAGTGAAGCAGGCTTTGGCTACACCTTC,CASSEAGFGYTF,NA,NA,12,TRBV6-5,TRBJ1-2
TGTGCCAGCAGTGCCCCTCATCAGCCCCAGCATTTT,CASSAPHQPQHF,NA,NA,12,TRBV6-1,TRBJ1-5
TGTGCCAGCAGCTTAGCGAGCTTGAGGGACACTGAAGCTTTCTTT,CASSLASLRDTEAFF,few,NA,15,TRBV7-2,TRBJ1-1
TGTGCCAGCAGAAAAGACAGGGACGTTAGCACAGATACGCAGTATTTT,CASRKDRDVSTDTQYF,once,TRBD1,16,TRBV2,TRBJ2-3
TGTGCCAGCAGCTTAAATAGCGGGAGGGCCGCCGGGGAGCTGTTTTTT,CASSLNSGRAAGELFF,NA,TRBD2,16,TRBV7-3,TRBJ2-2
TGTGCCAGCAGCACGTCCCGGGACAGGGGCGGCTACACCTTC,CASSTSRDRGGYTF,NA,TRBD1,14,TRBV7-8,TRBJ1-2
TGTGCCAGCAGTGAGGCGGGAGGGCCGGGAAATGAGCAGTTCTTC,CASSEAGGPGNEQFF,NA,TRBD2,15,TRBV6-1,TRBJ2-1
TGTGCCTGGACTACAGGTGTATCTGAAGCTTTCTTT,CAWTTGVSEAFF,once,NA,12,TRBV30,TRBJ1-1
TGTGCCAGCAGCTTGGGTGTGGGACAGGGCTTTAAGACCCAGTACTTC,CASSLGVGQGFKTQYF,NA,TRBD1,16,TRBV5-6,TRBJ2-5
TGTGCCAGCAGCGTGTCAGGGGAACAGTACTTC,CASSVSGEQYF,few,NA,11,TRBV7-8,TRBJ2-7
TGCAGTGCTAGTGACTATGGGGAGCAGTACTTC,CSASDYGEQYF,NA,NA,11,TRBV20-1,TRBJ2-7
TGTGCCAGCAAGCTGGCGGGGGGAATCCAAGAGACCCAGTACTTC,CASKLAGGIQETQYF,NA,TRBD2,15,TRBV5-4,TRBJ2-5
TGCGCCAGCAGCTCCCCCGGACCGGCGGGGAACACCGGGGAGCTGTTTTTT,CASSSPGPAGNTGELFF,NA,NA,17,TRBV5-1,TRBJ2-2
TGTGCCAGCAGCCCTCGGAGGGGCCACGAGCAGTACTTC,CASSPRRGHEQYF,NA,NA,13,TRBV7-9,TRBJ2-7
TGTGCCAGCTCACCGGGGCAGGGATTCCCCTACGAGCAGTACTTC,CASSPGQGFPYEQYF,NA,NA,15,TRBV18,TRBJ2-7
TGTGCCAGCAGTTTATTGACAGGGGGCTTCACCGGGGAGCTGTTTTTT,CASSLLTGGFTGELFF,NA,TRBD1,16,TRBV27,TRBJ2-2
TGTGCCAGCAGCGGACAGGCGGGAGATACGCAGTATTTT,CASSGQAGDTQYF,NA,TRBD1,13,TRBV5-6,TRBJ2-3
TGCGCCAGCAGCTCGGGGAGCGGGACGGAGCTTAATTCACCCCTCCACTTT,CASSSGSGTELNSPLHF,NA,NA,17,TRBV5-1,TRBJ1-6
TGTGCCAGCAGCGGGTCAGCGGGAATCTCCTACGAGCAGTACTTC,CASSGSAGISYEQYF,NA,TRBD2,15,TRBV9,TRBJ2-7
TGTGCCAGCAGTTTATCGGGACAGGGGCAGGGCTACACCTTC,CASSLSGQGQGYTF,NA,TRBD1,14,TRBV28,TRBJ1-2
TGTGCCAGCAGCCCGAGAACTAGCGGGGGGGCCCCAGATACGCAGTATTTT,CASSPRTSGGAPDTQYF,NA,TRBD2,17,TRBV9,TRBJ2-3
TGCGCCAGCAGCTTGGCTGGGCTCCACACCTTC,CASSLAGLHTF,few,NA,11,TRBV5-1,TRBJ1-2
TGTGCCAGCAGTGGAGACAAGATCAATCAGCCCCAGCATTTT,CASSGDKINQPQHF,NA,NA,14,TRBV2,TRBJ1-5
TGTGCCAGCGGGGCGGGGACAGGGGGGTACGAGCAGTACTTC,CASGAGTGGYEQYF,NA,TRBD1,14,TRBV27,TRBJ2-7
TGTGCCAGCAGTTCGGCCGACAGTTTGGGATTGGATACGCAGTATTTT,CASSSADSLGLDTQYF,NA,NA,16,TRBV28,TRBJ2-3
TGTGCCAGCAGTTACGGGGGCCAGGGGCAAGAGACCCAGTACTTC,CASSYGGQGQETQYF,few,NA,15,TRBV6-5,TRBJ2-5
TGCGCCAGCAGCCCGGGGGGAAACGGGGAGCTGTTTTTT,CASSPGGNGELFF,NA,TRBD2,13,TRBV4-1,TRBJ2-2
TGCGCCAGCAGCTCCCCGGGACAGGGGGGGTACGAGCAGTACTTC,CASSSPGQGGYEQYF,NA,TRBD1,15,TRBV5-1,TRBJ2-7
TGTGCCAGCAGCCCTAGGGGGGGGGCGAACACTGAAGCTTTCTTT,CASSPRGGANTEAFF,few,NA,15,TRBV2,TRBJ1-1
TGTGCCAGCAGTTCGGGGTGGGAGTTGGGGACCCAGTACTTC,CASSSGWELGTQYF,NA,NA,14,TRBV28,TRBJ2-5
TGTGCCAGCAGCTTAGGGTTAGCGGCAGATACGCAGTATTTT,CASSLGLAADTQYF,NA,NA,14,TRBV11-2,TRBJ2-3
TGCGCCAGCAGCCAAGATTGGCGGGGGAGGGGTGGAAACACCATATATTTT,CASSQDWRGRGGNTIYF,NA,NA,17,TRBV4-3,TRBJ1-3
TGTGCCAGCAGCTTAGCGGCAGGGGGAATAGATACGCAGTATTTT,CASSLAAGGIDTQYF,NA,TRBD1,15,TRBV11-2,TRBJ2-3
TGTGCCAGCAGAGACAGCCAGAACACCGGGGAGCTGTTTTTT,CASRDSQNTGELFF,NA,NA,14,TRBV27,TRBJ2-2
TGTGCTAGTGGTTTGGTACTACAGGGACAGGGGTACAATGAGCAGTTCTTC,CASGLVLQGQGYNEQFF,NA,TRBD1,17,TRBV12-5,TRBJ2-1
TGTGCCATCTCCCAACGGGTGATAAGGACTAATGAAAAACTGTTTTTT,CAISQRVIRTNEKLFF,NA,NA,16,TRBV28,TRBJ1-4